This T cell receptor (beta chain) came from a study of control samples from healthy donors and cancer patients. Only in-frame clones appear in the TCRdb table, and some are missing; sequencing was by immunoSEQ multiplex PCR. The sample shows about 190,000 clones, over 80% of them seen only once. This clone has only one observation. Sequenced input: blood. This TCR was recovered from a man in his thirties or forties in good health.

In DNA, the CDR3 is TGTGCCAGCAGTGGGGGTAGCGGGGATGGCGGGGAGCTGTTTTTT. It is translated as CASSGGSGDGGELFF. V gene TRBV6-4 combines with J gene TRBJ2-2, with 8 bases fitting TRBD2. Germline CDR1 is MRHNA and CDR2 is SNTAGT. This CDR3 is built from 15 residues. Trimming removed 4 bases from V and 7 bases from J; junction bases left unmatched: 8.